The 19 T cell receptor beta chains given below trace back to one sample, sequenced in a study of shared clonotypes between healthy human individuals (dated by TCRdb to between 2020 and 2021). The library relied on the immunoSEQ multiplex PCR assay. Not all clones reach the TCRdb copy of this immuneACCESS table, which keeps in-frame sequences only. Checked studies attribute under half of the gap to unresolved V genes and leave the rest unexplained. In all, the sample holds 95,000 to 120,000 clones, and 55% to 70% of those were seen once. Around 25% of the sample goes to the ten largest clones. The sample taken for sequencing was memory CD8+ T cells sorted from blood. The cell subset or site label of this sample denotes: CD45RO+ cells pooled with CCR7-negative TemRA cells. These TCRs come from a woman aged 25-40 years in good health.

The V and J genes are TRBV29-1 and TRBJ2-1, with a tentative D call TRBD2 (6 bases). V was clipped by 4 bases and J by 6 bases, with 16 bases between them. Germline CDR1 reads SQVTM; CDR2 reads ANQGSEA. The CDR3 length is 14 residues. The CDR3 nucleotides are TGCAGCGTTGTGGGCCCCTACGGGGGCAATGAGCAGTTCTTC. Translation: CSVVGPYGGNEQFF.

This clone was picked up one time. The chain joins TRBV2 to TRBJ2-7, with 10 positions matching TRBD1. The V gene end was trimmed by 3 bases and the J gene end by 5 bases; junction bases not matched to a gene: 7. The CDR3 has 15 residues. Per the germline V gene, CDR1 is SNHLY and CDR2 is FYNNEI. The CDR3 DNA is TGTGCCAGCAGTGAGGGGGACAGGGGTACTGACGAGCAGTACTTC. Translation gives CASSEGDRGTDEQYF.

V is TRBV4-1 and J is TRBJ1-1, with 7 bases that match TRBD1. The germline gives CDR1 MGHRA, CDR2 YSYEKL. V lost 2 bases and J lost 2; bases outside the gene matches: 5. The CDR3 runs 15 residues. In DNA form, the CDR3 reads TGCGCCAGCAGCCAAAAGGGGGCGGGAAACACTGAAGCTTTCTTT. It specifies CASSQKGAGNTEAFF.

The chain combines TRBV27 with TRBJ1-1; no clear D gene. V was pared by 2 bases and J by 2 bases, with 12 bases between. CDR3 length equals 15 residues. CDR1 and CDR2 (germline): MNHEY, SMNVEV (reference sequence). CDR3 in amino acids: CASSLREGSNTEAFF. The CDR3 DNA reads as TGTGCCAGCAGTTTACGTGAGGGAAGCAACACTGAAGCTTTCTTT.

CDR3 sequence: CASSQVPGGISYEQYF. The CDR3 nucleotides read TGTGCCAGCAGCCAAGTTCCAGGGGGTATTTCCTACGAGCAGTACTTC. The rearrangement joins TRBV14 to TRBJ2-5; 7 nucleotides align to TRBD1. The DNA end is more similar to TRBJ2-7, so the J call may be wrong. The V gene's germline CDR1 is SGHDN and CDR2 FVKESK. This CDR3 region has 16 residues.

The rearrangement joins TRBV5-6 to TRBJ1-1; tentatively, D is TRBD1 (5 bases). The ends were cut back, 4 bases at V and 0 bases at J, with 19 bases in the middle. The CDR3 covers 17 residues. CDR1 SGHDT and CDR2 YYEEEE come from the germline V gene. CDR3 DNA: TGTGCCAGCAGCAATAAGGTCGGGGCAGGTCTGAACACTGAAGCTTTCTTT. This sequence encodes CASSNKVGAGLNTEAFF.

Only a few counts were recorded for this clone. The V gene is TRBV28, the J gene TRBJ2-1; 7 nucleotides line up with TRBD2. V lost 3 bases and J lost 9; bases outside the gene matches: 20. This CDR3 region has 18 residues. Germline CDR1 MDHEN, CDR2 SYDVKM. The CDR3 nucleotides read TGTGCCAGCAGTTTCAAACTAGTGGGGCGGGAGAGAATTGGTGAGCAGTTCTTC. This translates into CASSFKLVGRERIGEQFF. The entire variable domain, with the rest obtained from reference TRBV28 and TRBJ2-1, is as follows: DVKVTQSSRYLVKRTGEKVFLECVQDMDHENMFWYRQDPGLGLRLIYFSYDVKMKEKGDIPEGYSVSREKKERFSLILESASTNQTSMYLCASSFKLVGRERIGEQFFGPGTRLTVL.

The chain links TRBV29-1 to TRBJ2-2; 7 positions agree with TRBD2. J gave up 0 bases and V 1 base, and 5 bases lay outside the gene matches. CDR1 and CDR2 (germline): SQVTM, ANQGSEA. This CDR3 is 16 amino acids long. Here the CDR3 DNA reads TGCAGCGTTGAAGGGGGAGCGGGGCCGAACACCGGGGAGCTGTTTTTT. Amino acid sequence: CSVEGGAGPNTGELFF.

The genes are TRBV5-1 and TRBJ2-3; D gene uncertain. Deletions cut 2 bases from V and 9 bases from J, with 10 bases between. Germline loops: CDR1 SGHRS, CDR2 YFSETQ. This CDR3 is 12 amino acids long. The CDR3 loop is CASSLSAETQYF. In nucleotides, the CDR3 is TGCGCCAGCAGCTTATCCGCGGAGACGCAGTATTTT. The full variable domain, with the rest looked up from reference TRBV5-1 and TRBJ2-3, is KAGVTQTPRYLIKTRGQQVTLSCSPISGHRSVSWYQQTPGQGLQFLFEYFSETQRNKGNFPGRFSGRQFSNSRSEMNVSTLELGDSALYLCASSLSAETQYFGPGTRLTVL.

The V call is TRBV2, the J call TRBJ2-2; D gene unclear. Trimming left V 2 bases short and J 4 bases short, with 8 bases between. CDR1 is SNHLY, CDR2 FYNNEI, per germline. The CDR3 totals 14 residues. Here the CDR3 DNA reads TGTGCCAGCAGTGAATCTCTAGTCACCGGGGAGCTGTTTTTT. Its translation: CASSESLVTGELFF.

The sample holds many counts of this clone. The chain links TRBV6-1 to TRBJ1-1, with D uncertain. The CDR3 extends over 13 amino acids. CDR1 is MNHNS, CDR2 SASEGT, per germline. The V end lost 5 bases, the J end lost 1 base, and 8 bases lay between the germline ends. CDR3 sequence (DNA): TGTGCCAGCAGTCGATATGCGAACACTGAAGCTTTCTTT. Its protein is CASSRYANTEAFF.

This clone was seen more than once but under ten times. This chain links TRBV5-6 with TRBJ2-5, with 9 bases matching TRBD2. The end of the DNA is better explained by TRBJ2-7, so the J call may be wrong. This CDR3 is built from 19 residues. Germline assignment: CDR1 SGHDT and CDR2 YYEEEE. The CDR3 DNA reads TGTGCCAGCAGCTTGGCCGAGACTAGCGGAAGTGTTTTCTCCTACGAGCAGTACTTC. Translating gives CASSLAETSGSVFSYEQYF.

The gene calls are TRBV18 and TRBJ2-7; 13 bases agree with TRBD2. Germline V gene data show CDR1 as KGHSH and CDR2 as LQKENI. The CDR3 runs to 16 residues. Trimming removed 4 bases from V and 2 bases from J; junction bases left unmatched: 5. CDR3 nucleotides: TGTGCCAGCTCACTTGGACTAGCGGGAGCCACCTACGAGCAGTACTTC. It codes for CASSLGLAGATYEQYF.

V usage is TRBV27 and J usage is TRBJ2-1; D gene uncertain. CDR1 and CDR2 from the germline V gene are MNHEY and SMNVEV (reference sequence). The CDR3 has 15 amino acids. Deletions cut 2 bases from V and 2 bases from J, with 10 bases between. The CDR3 DNA sequence: TGTGCCAGCAGTTTAGCAGCGTTTGCCTACAATGAGCAGTTCTTC. Amino acids: CASSLAAFAYNEQFF.

The rearrangement joins TRBV28 to TRBJ2-3; the match to TRBD2 covers 13 bases. The CDR3 runs to 14 residues. Looked up from germline, CDR1 is MDHEN and CDR2 is SYDVKM. V lost 5 bases, J lost 8 bases, and 4 bases stayed unmatched. The CDR3 DNA reads as TGTGCCAGCAGTGACGGACTAGCGGGAGCTACGCAGTATTTT. It codes for CASSDGLAGATQYF.

This clone was found many times. A junction end diverges from the germline sequence, so it may reflect a read error. The sample holds other DNA sequences that translate to the same CDR3. The V gene is TRBV4-1, the J gene TRBJ2-7, with TRBD2 matching over 10 bases. Looked up from germline, CDR1 is MGHRA and CDR2 is YSYEKL. This CDR3 contains 16 residues. The chain's CDR3 is CASSQDGTSVSYEQYF. The CDR3 DNA follows: TGTGCCAGCAGCCAGGACGGGACTAGCGTATCCTACGAGCAGTACTTC.

This chain uses TRBV9 with TRBJ1-2; D uncertain. This CDR3 has 14 amino acids. Looked up from germline, CDR1 is SGDLS and CDR2 is YYNGEE. Trimming stripped 0 bases from V and 2 bases from J, with 8 bases between. CDR3 protein: CASSVGGTNYGYTF. CDR3 coding DNA: TGTGCCAGCAGCGTAGGGGGAACAAACTATGGCTACACCTTC.

This sequence joins TRBV7-9 and TRBJ2-7; TRBD2 is a possible D gene (5 bases). V gave up 5 bases and J gave up 2 bases, with 16 bases separating them. The CDR3 has 15 amino acids. Germline CDR1 SEHNR, CDR2 FQNEAQ (reference sequence). CDR3 sequence: CASSAPGGPPYEQYF. DNA for the CDR3: TGTGCCAGCAGCGCGCCGGGCGGGCCCCCCTACGAGCAGTACTTC. The full variable domain, its missing parts supplied by reference TRBV7-9 and TRBJ2-7, is DTGVSQNPRHKITKRGQNVTFRCDPISEHNRLYWYRQTLGQGPEFLTYFQNEAQLEKSRLLSDRFSAERPKGSFSTLEIQRTEQGDSAMYLCASSAPGGPPYEQYFGPGTRLTVT.

The chain recombines TRBV4-2 with TRBJ1-1, with a possible D match to TRBD1 (5 bases). The length of the CDR3 is 16 residues. The V end was cut by 4 bases, the J end by 6 bases, with 21 bases between. Looked up from germline, CDR1 is LGHNA and CDR2 is YNFKEQ. CDR3: CASSPGTAGLRAEAFF. The CDR3 nucleotides read TGTGCCAGCAGCCCAGGGACGGCTGGTTTGAGGGCTGAAGCTTTCTTT.